This T cell receptor beta chain was retrieved from a study of beta chain features in type 1 diabetes. Study observations and caveats: Individuals with type 1 diabetes displayed fewer insertions and more deletions at VDJ junctions. In every one of the four CD4+ subsets, TCRB CDR3s were moderately but significantly shorter in Type 1 diabetes patients. Equally in patients and controls, shorter templates might have been favored by PCR.

As regards this clone: Its antigen remains unknown.

Donors underwent one heparinised blood draw, around 120 mL on average. Each of the sorted populations had a purity greater than 95%. Of the isolated RNA, all was reverse transcribed, and so the sequenced material was expressed TCRB transcripts. Profiling relied on immunoSEQ multiplex PCR, and the TCRdb table lists in-frame clones only, not all of them. The sample includes approximately 260,000 clones, about 20% of them seen just once. The CDR3 is 15 amino acids. V shed 5 bases and J 8 bases; nucleotides not matched to a gene: 11. Germline V gene data show CDR1 as SEHNR and CDR2 as FQNEAQ (reference sequence).

The clonotype comes from a woman aged 35 to 49 with type 1 diabetes. Sequencing was done on a sample of naive CD4+ T cells from blood. This chain joins TRBV7-9 and TRBJ1-4; 7 bases line up with TRBD1. CDR3 coding DNA: TGTGCCAGCAGCCCTGGTGACAGGGAACGGGAAAAACTGTTTTTT. Residues: CASSPGDREREKLFF.